Listed here are 12 T cell receptor beta chains from one sample, sequenced in a study of beta chain features in type 1 diabetes. Points from the study as a whole: Among all four CD4+ subsets, Type 1 diabetes patients had TCRB CDR3s that were moderately but significantly shorter.

No cognate antigen is known for these TCRs. What was sequenced were expressed TCRB transcripts, since all of the isolated RNA had been reverse transcribed. Sequencing used immunoSEQ multiplex PCR; TCRdb keeps in-frame clones, though not all of them. The table has approximately 250,000 clones, 11% seen once. Specimen: naive CD4+ T cells from blood. Receptors were obtained from a young man with type 1 diabetes.

The gene calls are TRBV4-2 and TRBJ2-5; 9 positions match TRBD2. Losses at the gene ends were 4 bases for V and 1 base for J; bases not matched to a gene: 10. The CDR3 has 17 residues. The germline V gene encodes CDR1 LGHNA and CDR2 YNFKEQ. CDR3 loop: CASSRDAGAGGQETQYF. CDR3 nucleotides: TGTGCCAGCAGCCGCGATGCAGGAGCGGGGGGCCAAGAGACCCAGTACTTC.

This clone was counted a few times. V and J are TRBV20-1 and TRBJ2-1; D remains ambiguous. Germline V gene data show CDR1 as DFQATT and CDR2 as SNEGSKA (reference sequence). V was clipped by 6 bases and J by 7 bases, with 7 bases between them. This CDR3 has 10 amino acids. The CDR3 sequence is CSALGNEQFF. The CDR3 region has the DNA TGCAGTGCCCTCGGGAATGAGCAGTTCTTC.

This clone was found a few times. J is TRBJ2-7 and V is TRBV14; D remains unclear. The germline V and J ends were trimmed by 0 bases and 2 bases, with 11 bases remaining between them. This CDR3 comprises 15 residues. CDR1 is SGHDN and CDR2 is FVKESK in the germline V gene. The CDR3 region is CASSQDTLTPYEQYF. The CDR3, as DNA: TGTGCCAGCAGCCAAGATACGCTAACGCCCTACGAGCAGTACTTC.

This clone was seen a handful of times. The chain couples TRBV4-2 to TRBJ2-3; D not certain. The V gene lost 0 bases and the J gene lost 0 bases, with 7 bases spanning the gap. Germline values: CDR1 LGHNA, CDR2 YNFKEQ. This CDR3 is 15 amino acids long. The CDR3 is CASSQDTGSTDTQYF. The CDR3 bases are TGTGCCAGCAGCCAAGATACGGGTAGCACAGATACGCAGTATTTT.

The V call is TRBV9, the J call TRBJ2-7; 11 nucleotides line up with TRBD2. Trimming at V came to 4 bases and at J to 3 bases, leaving 6 bases not matched to a gene. Germline V gene sequence: CDR1 SGDLS, CDR2 YYNGEE. The CDR3 consists of 15 residues. The CDR3 protein is CASSLSGGADYEQYF. The DNA for the CDR3 is TGTGCCAGCAGCCTTAGCGGGGGGGCGGACTACGAGCAGTACTTC.

This clone was seen a handful of times. The rearrangement links TRBV7-3 to TRBJ2-1; tentatively, D is TRBD2 (5 bases). The V gene's germline CDR1 is SGHTA and CDR2 FQGTGA. This CDR3 spans 14 amino acids. V was shortened by 4 bases and J by 2 bases, with 9 bases between the two germline ends. CDR3 in DNA: TGTGCCAGCAGCTCTTCCGGGACCTACAATGAGCAGTTCTTC. It encodes CASSSSGTYNEQFF.

The chain links TRBV11-2 to TRBJ2-5; D uncertain. Germline loops: CDR1 SGHAT, CDR2 FQNNGV. Trimming took 4 bases from V and 5 from J, leaving 5 bases between them. The CDR3 consists of 11 residues. CDR3 protein: CASSSGETQYF. The CDR3 nucleotides read TGTGCCAGCAGCTCCGGGGAGACCCAGTACTTC.

This rearrangement joins TRBV7-9 to TRBJ2-3; a possible D gene is TRBD2 (6 bases). Trimming removed 7 bases at V and 1 base at J, with 12 bases between. From germline, CDR1 is SEHNR and CDR2 FQNEAQ (reference sequence). This CDR3 has 14 amino acids. CDR3 sequence reads: CASTLTGGTDTQYF. The CDR3, as DNA: TGTGCCAGCACCCTGACGGGGGGCACAGATACGCAGTATTTT.

The chain joins TRBV2 to TRBJ1-1; 8 bases align to TRBD1. Looked up from germline, CDR1 is SNHLY and CDR2 is FYNNEI. Trimming took 3 bases from V and 4 from J; bases not matched to a gene: 4. The CDR3 is 14 amino acids. The CDR3 nucleotides read TGTGCCAGCAGTGACAGGGGGCAGGTCACTGAAGCTTTCTTT. It encodes CASSDRGQVTEAFF.

The chain combines TRBV5-4 with TRBJ2-5; D not certain. CDR1 is SGHNT and CDR2 is YYREEE in the germline V gene (reference sequence). This CDR3 is 13 amino acids long. V lost 2 bases and J lost 2, with 7 bases in between. The CDR3 coding sequence is TGTGCCAGCAGCTTTGACACGCAAGAGACCCAGTACTTC. Amino acids: CASSFDTQETQYF.

This clone was seen a handful of times. The gene calls are TRBV15 and TRBJ2-7, with unresolved D. Germline CDR1 reads LNHNV; CDR2 reads YYDKDF (reference sequence). V was cut by 5 bases and J by 3 bases, with 14 bases left in between. The CDR3 sequence is 14 residues long. The CDR3 coding sequence is TGTGCCACCAGCCGCGCGACCAGCGACTACGAGCAGTACTTC. This sequence encodes CATSRATSDYEQYF. The full variable domain, rest sourced from reference TRBV15 and TRBJ2-7, is DAMVIQNPRYQVTQFGKPVTLSCSQTLNHNVMYWYQQKSSQAPKLLFHYYDKDFNNEADTPDNFQSRRPNTSFCFLDIRSPGLGDTAMYLCATSRATSDYEQYFGPGTRLTVT.

V and J are TRBV4-3 and TRBJ1-1; perhaps TRBD1 as D (5 bases). V shed 3 bases and J shed 3 bases, with 26 bases lying between them. Germline-derived CDR1 and CDR2 are LGHNA and YSLEER. The CDR3 is 19 amino acids. In nucleotides, the CDR3 is TGCGCCAGCAGCCACCGCTGGAAGGGAGGGGTGGGGCTGGACACTGAAGCTTTCTTT. Protein: CASSHRWKGGVGLDTEAFF.